This is a list of T cell receptor beta chains from one sample in a study of blood T cell repertoires in COVID-19. Profiled with immunoSEQ multiplex PCR; TCRdb holds only in-frame clones, not every one. The repertoire holds 280,000 or so clones, approximately 90% seen once, with approximately 6.6% in the top ten. The sequenced sample was peripheral blood. Receptor source: a woman under 40 who had recovered from COVID-19. Each CDR3 is given with its conserved first and last residue. A D gene is named only where the DNA matches it firmly. Some rows have no size entry. The others give once, few or many, or a class for an expanded clone.

D gene,clone size,J gene,V gene,CDR3 DNA,CDR3 protein
.,.,TRBJ2-7,TRBV14,TGTGCCAGCAGCCAAGCTGGGGGGATCGAGCAGTACTTC,CASSQAGGIEQYF
.,.,TRBJ2-3,TRBV5-1,TGCGCCAGCAGCTTGGAGGGCCAGGGAGATACGCAGTATTTT,CASSLEGQGDTQYF
.,.,TRBJ2-5,TRBV11-2,TGTGCCAGCAGCCTTCGGATCGTCGGACATGGTGAGACCCAGTACTTC,CASSLRIVGHGETQYF
.,.,TRBJ1-2,TRBV19,TGTGCCAGTAGCCGGTTTAACTATGGCTACACCTTC,CASSRFNYGYTF
.,once,TRBJ1-4,TRBV30,TGTGCCTGGAGTGGATGGGGCTCAACTAATGAAAAACTGTTTTTT,CAWSGWGSTNEKLFF
TRBD2,.,TRBJ2-5,TRBV5-1,TGCGCCAGCAGCTTGGCCCTGGGGGGGGAGACCCAGTACTTC,CASSLALGGETQYF
.,.,TRBJ2-5,TRBV5-6,TGTGCCAGCAGCACCCAGGGGCAGGCTATGGAGACCCAGTACTTC,CASSTQGQAMETQYF
.,.,TRBJ2-5,TRBV5-1,TGCGCCAGCAGCTTGGCGACGGGGCGGGGAGCCCAAGAGACCCAGTACTTC,CASSLATGRGAQETQYF
.,once,TRBJ1-5,TRBV19,TGTGCCTGTGGGCCAGGGGACAATCAGCCCCAGCATTTT,CACGPGDNQPQHF
.,.,TRBJ1-5,TRBV28,TGTGCCAGCAGTTCCTCCCGTATCGGAGATCAGCCCCAGCATTTT,CASSSSRIGDQPQHF
TRBD1,.,TRBJ2-7,TRBV19,TGTGCCAGTAGCGAGGGGGCCCCCTACGAGCAGTACTTC,CASSEGAPYEQYF
.,.,TRBJ2-5,TRBV5-5,TGTGCCAGCAGCTTAGGCCAGGAGTGGAGCGGGACCCAGTACTTC,CASSLGQEWSGTQYF
TRBD1,once,TRBJ2-1,TRBV24-1,TGTGCCACCAGTGACCCGACAGGGGGTCAGGACAATGAGCAGTTCTTC,CATSDPTGGQDNEQFF
.,.,TRBJ2-3,TRBV28,TGTGCCAGCAGTTGGAGTGGAGATACGCAGTATTTT,CASSWSGDTQYF
TRBD1,few,TRBJ2-7,TRBV28,TGTGCCAGCAGTTCCTTCGGGACAGGGGGCTCCTACGAGCAGTACTTC,CASSSFGTGGSYEQYF
.,.,TRBJ1-2,TRBV28,TGTGCCAGCTGGAGTCTGGGTCGGGATTATGGCTACACCTTC,CASWSLGRDYGYTF
TRBD2,once,TRBJ2-5,TRBV29-1,TGCAGCGTTGGGCTAGCGGGGGGACCTCAAGAGACCCAGTACTTC,CSVGLAGGPQETQYF
TRBD1,.,TRBJ2-1,TRBV12-3/TRBV12-4,TGTGCCAGCAGCGGACAGGGGGCAAATGAGCAGTTCTTC,CASSGQGANEQFF
TRBD1,.,TRBJ2-2,TRBV6-2/TRBV6-3,TGTGCCAGCAGCACGGGACAGGGCGCCGGGGAGCTGTTTTTT,CASSTGQGAGELFF
.,.,TRBJ1-5,TRBV10-1,TGCGCCAGCACCGAAGGTGGGCTGGATCAGCCCCAGCATTTT,CASTEGGLDQPQHF
TRBD1,.,TRBJ1-1,TRBV4-1,TGCGCCAGCAGCCAAGTCATAGGGGGCTCGGGGAACACTGAAGCTTTCTTT,CASSQVIGGSGNTEAFF
TRBD1,.,TRBJ2-5,TRBV5-4,TGTGCCAGCAGCGGGTCGACAGGGAAGGAGACCCAGTACTTC,CASSGSTGKETQYF
.,.,TRBJ1-1,TRBV19,TGTGCCAGTAGGGCAGGAACTGAAGCTTTCTTT,CASRAGTEAFF
.,.,TRBJ1-1,TRBV19,TGTGCCAGTAGTACGACAGTGAACACTGAAGCTTTCTTT,CASSTTVNTEAFF
.,.,TRBJ1-1,TRBV2,TGTGCCAGCAGCATGACAGTTAACACTGAAGCTTTCTTT,CASSMTVNTEAFF
TRBD1,.,TRBJ1-5,TRBV27,TGTGCCAGCAGAACGGGACAGGGAAGGATACAGCCCCAGCATTTT,CASRTGQGRIQPQHF
.,.,TRBJ1-2,TRBV11-2,TGTGCCAGCAGCCCAGGGTTGTCTAACTATGGCTACACCTTC,CASSPGLSNYGYTF
TRBD1,.,TRBJ1-3,TRBV4-3,TGCGCCAGCAGCCAAGGAGGGGGCGGTGGAAACACCATATATTTT,CASSQGGGGGNTIYF